This paragraph covers one T cell receptor beta chain sequence. Its antigen is unidentified. The V gene's germline CDR1 is SGHTS and CDR2 YDEGEE. The ends were cut back, 4 bases at V and 9 bases at J, with 20 bases in the middle. The CDR3 is 14 residues long. Profiling relied on immunoSEQ multiplex PCR, and the TCRdb table lists in-frame clones only, not all of them. Of about 6,200 clones in the sample, about 80% are singletons; the top ten hold roughly an eighth. The data stem from a study of T cell clones after liver transplantation. Overall study findings and caveats: Donor-reactive sequences fell more than third party-reactive ones, suggesting partial deletion. Graft donor-reactive T cells may have migrated into the graft rather than being deleted.

The clonotype originates from a human patient who received a liver transplant. The graft donor may account for some of the T cells. The J gene is TRBJ2-7, the V gene TRBV5-8; no clear D gene. This sample comprised CD8+ T cells from blood, obtained approximately 3.5 years after liver transplant. The CDR3 bases are TGTGCCAGCAGCCCCGCGCTGTTTGGGGTCGCGCAGTACTTC. Protein sequence: CASSPALFGVAQYF.